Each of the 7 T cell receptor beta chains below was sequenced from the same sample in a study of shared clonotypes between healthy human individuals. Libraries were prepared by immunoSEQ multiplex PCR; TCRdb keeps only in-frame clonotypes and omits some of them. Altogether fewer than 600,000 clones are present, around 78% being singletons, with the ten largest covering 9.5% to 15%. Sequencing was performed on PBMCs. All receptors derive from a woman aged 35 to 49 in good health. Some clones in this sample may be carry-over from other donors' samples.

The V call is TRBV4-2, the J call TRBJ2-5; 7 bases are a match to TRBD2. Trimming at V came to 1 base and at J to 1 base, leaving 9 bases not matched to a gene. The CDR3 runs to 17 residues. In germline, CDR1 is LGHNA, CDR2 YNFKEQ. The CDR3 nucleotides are TGTGCCAGCAGCCAAGTGGGGGGTAGCGGGTCCCAAGAGACCCAGTACTTC. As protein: CASSQVGGSGSQETQYF.

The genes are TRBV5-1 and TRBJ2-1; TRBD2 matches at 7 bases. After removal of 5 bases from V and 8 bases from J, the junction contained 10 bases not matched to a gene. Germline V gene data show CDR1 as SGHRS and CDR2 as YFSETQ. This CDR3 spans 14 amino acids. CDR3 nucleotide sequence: TGCGCCAGCAGTTTTAGCGGGCCGGAGGATGAGCAGTTCTTC. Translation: CASSFSGPEDEQFF.

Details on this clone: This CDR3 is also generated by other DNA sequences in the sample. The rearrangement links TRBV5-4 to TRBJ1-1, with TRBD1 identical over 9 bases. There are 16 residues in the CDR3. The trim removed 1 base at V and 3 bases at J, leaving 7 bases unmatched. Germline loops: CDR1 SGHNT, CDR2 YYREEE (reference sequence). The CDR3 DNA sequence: TGTGCCAGCAGCTTGCCAGACAGGGGGGGGGACACTGAAGCTTTCTTT. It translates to CASSLPDRGGDTEAFF.

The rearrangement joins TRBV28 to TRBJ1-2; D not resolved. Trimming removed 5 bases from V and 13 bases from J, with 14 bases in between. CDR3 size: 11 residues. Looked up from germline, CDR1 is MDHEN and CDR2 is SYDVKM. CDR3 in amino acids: CASSLPRRFTF. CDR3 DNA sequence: TGTGCCAGCAGTCTCCCCCGAAGGTTCACCTTC.

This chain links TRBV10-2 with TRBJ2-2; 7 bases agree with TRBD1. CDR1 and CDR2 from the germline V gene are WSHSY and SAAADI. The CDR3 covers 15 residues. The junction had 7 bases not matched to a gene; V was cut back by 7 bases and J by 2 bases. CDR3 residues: CASKVGQSNTGELFF. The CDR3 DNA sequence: TGCGCCAGCAAGGTGGGACAGTCCAACACCGGGGAGCTGTTTTTT.

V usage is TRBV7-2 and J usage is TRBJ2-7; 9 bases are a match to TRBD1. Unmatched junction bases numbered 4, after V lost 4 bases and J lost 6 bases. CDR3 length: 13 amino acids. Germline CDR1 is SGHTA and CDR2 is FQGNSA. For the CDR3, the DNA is TGTGCCAGCAGCTCCGGACAGGGGCGCGAGCAGTACTTC. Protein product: CASSSGQGREQYF.

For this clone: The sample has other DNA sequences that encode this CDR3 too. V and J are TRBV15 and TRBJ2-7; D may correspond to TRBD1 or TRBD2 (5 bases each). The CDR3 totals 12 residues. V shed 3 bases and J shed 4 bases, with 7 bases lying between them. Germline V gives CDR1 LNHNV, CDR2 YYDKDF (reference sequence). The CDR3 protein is CATSRGPYEQYF. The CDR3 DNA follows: TGTGCCACCAGCAGGGGACCATACGAGCAGTACTTC.